One sample yielded the 9 T cell receptor beta chains listed below, sequenced in a study of breast tumors, draining lymph nodes, adjacent tissues. The lymph nodes were axillary draining lymph nodes from breast cancer patients. MiXCR was run by TCRdb on the multiplex PCR reads, yielding one entry per CDR3 protein. The sample records some 140,000 distinct CDR3 sequences, about 22% being singletons. The specimen sequenced was axillary lymph node tissue. The receptors stem from a female donor with breast cancer. Some clones in this sample may be carry-over from other donors' samples.

This clonotype has ten or more counts. This rearrangement joins TRBV7-9 to TRBJ1-5; D unclear. This CDR3 spans 13 amino acids. Germline assignment: CDR1 SEHNR and CDR2 FQNEAQ (reference sequence). V shed 1 base and J shed 6 bases, with 7 bases lying between them. The CDR3 DNA is TGTGCCAGCAGCTTAGAGGGTGGTCAGCCCCAGCATTTT. Amino acids: CASSLEGGQPQHF.

Remarks on this clonotype: This could be a read error, since a much larger clone is one nucleotide away. The chain couples TRBV30 to TRBJ2-5; 7 bases are shared with TRBD2. The CDR3 consists of 13 residues. After removal of 5 bases from V and 5 bases from J, the junction contained 8 bases not matched to a gene. Germline values: CDR1 GTSNPN, CDR2 SVGIG (reference sequence). DNA for the CDR3: TGTGCCTGGGGGGAGGGTCTGGGGGAGACCCAGTACTTC. This encodes CAWGEGLGETQYF.

This clonotype was seen ten or more times. The J gene is TRBJ2-1, the V gene TRBV11-2, with 8 bases matching TRBD2. This CDR3 is built from 17 residues. V trimming: 2 bases; J trimming: 4 bases; junction bases outside the gene matches: 10. The V gene's germline CDR1 is SGHAT and CDR2 FQNNGV. This CDR3 is CASSLTLSGGGYNEQFF. Here the CDR3 DNA reads TGTGCCAGCAGCTTAACATTGTCGGGAGGGGGATACAATGAGCAGTTCTTC.

This clonotype was seen at least ten times. The rearrangement joins TRBV2 to TRBJ2-5; 10 nucleotides align to TRBD1. J was trimmed by 2 bases and V by 5 bases; bases with no gene match: 8. The CDR3 sequence is 16 residues long. Germline-derived CDR1 and CDR2 are SNHLY and FYNNEI. CDR3 amino acids: CASSRDRGLGQETQYF. The CDR3 DNA is TGTGCCAGCAGTCGGGACAGGGGATTGGGACAAGAGACCCAGTACTTC.

This clonotype turned up a few times. The rearrangement links TRBV28 to TRBJ2-5, with 11 bases fitting TRBD1. Unmatched junction bases numbered 5, after V lost 4 bases and J lost 1 base. This CDR3 spans 16 amino acids. Per the germline V gene, CDR1 is MDHEN and CDR2 is SYDVKM. DNA of the CDR3: TGTGCCAGCAGTTCCTCCGGGACAGGGGGCCAAGAGACCCAGTACTTC. Translated, it gives CASSSSGTGGQETQYF.

This rearrangement joins TRBV18 to TRBJ2-7; 8 bases align to TRBD1. The trim removed 0 bases at V and 3 bases at J, leaving 7 bases unmatched. The CDR3 runs 16 residues. From germline, CDR1 is KGHSH and CDR2 LQKENI. CDR3 sequence: CASSPPTGQGNYEQYF. The CDR3 nucleotides are TGTGCCAGCTCACCACCAACTGGACAGGGAAACTACGAGCAGTACTTC.

This clonotype was found many times. The genes are TRBV11-2 and TRBJ2-1, with D unresolved. CDR1 is SGHAT, CDR2 FQNNGV, per germline. V lost 0 bases, J lost 5 bases, and 8 bases lay in between. The CDR3 loop spans 14 amino acids. CDR3 bases: TGTGCCAGCAGCTTAGAGGACGCCAACAATGAGCAGTTCTTC. It encodes CASSLEDANNEQFF.

This clonotype was observed many times. Compared with germline, one end of the junction differs, possibly owing to a read error. The chain recombines TRBV7-7 with TRBJ2-1; 9 bases are shared with TRBD1. This CDR3 contains 14 residues. The germline gives CDR1 SSHAT, CDR2 FNYEAQ (reference sequence). CDR3 sequence: CASSPFGTGNEQFF. Here the CDR3 DNA reads TGTGCTAGCAGCCCATTCGGGACAGGGAATGAGCAGTTCTTC.

This clonotype appeared many times. The chain employs TRBV19 and TRBJ2-5; D possibly corresponds to TRBD1 (5 bases). Germline V CDR1 and CDR2: LNHDA, SQIVND (reference sequence). The CDR3 length is 13 residues. The ends were cut back, 8 bases at V and 0 bases at J, with 10 bases in the middle. The chain's CDR3 is CASCKTDQETQYF. DNA for the CDR3: TGTGCCAGTTGTAAGACAGACCAAGAGACCCAGTACTTC.